This T cell receptor beta chain was obtained from a study of T cells in Graves' hyperthyroidism and ophthalmopathy (dated by TCRdb to between 2018 and 2021). Looking at the study overall: Peripheral blood was collected at initial diagnosis, before any treatment. To identify TCR V-J signatures that set the groups apart, the researchers used a discovery cohort of roughly 100 patients, made up of about 44 with Graves' ophthalmopathy and 55 to 65 with stable Graves' hyperthyroidism. Whether ophthalmopathy could be predicted prospectively was tested in an independent validation cohort made up of 18 to 20 hyperthyroidism patients plus 17 patients who later progressed to ophthalmopathy. The 80 to 100 discovery patients were randomly divided into training and test sets at a 7:3 ratio. The study also compared thyroid tissue and blood T-cell repertoires from over 5 Graves' hyperthyroidism patients. Once sampling was done, hyperthyroidism patients were given methimazole at a starting dose of 30 mg daily, whereas ophthalmopathy patients were given high-dose intravenous methylprednisolone. The paper reports TCR Vbeta CDR3 sequencing of approximately 140 peripheral blood samples: approximately 43 ophthalmopathy, about 75 hyperthyroidism and 17 progressor patients.

Study-wide conclusions, independent of this receptor: No statistical method was used to set the sample size in advance, and investigators knew the group allocation. In validation, progression to ophthalmopathy was predicted by the model with 70.59% sensitivity and just over 72% specificity, a median of around 6.5 months before onset. Blood samples also contained most of the expanded thyroid clonotypes (frequency above 0.001), which suggests that blood repertoires may reflect thyroid immune responses. A 13 V-J signature model separated ophthalmopathy from stable hyperthyroidism, with roughly 88% sensitivity and roughly 82% specificity in cross-validation and 80%/75% in testing.

TCR beta CDR3 regions were amplified from RNA transcripts. The first round of RT-PCR for the TCR CDR3 was performed with the HTBI primer set and the Qiagen OneStep RT-PCR kit. A second multiplex PCR round built the libraries, followed by size selection and purification. Sequencing of the libraries was done on an Illumina HiSeq2000 using paired-end 100 bp reads. Per the original workflow: Raw data were processed with SOAPnuke, discarding reads with adapters, uncalled bases, mean Phred below 15, or no exact constant-primer or identifier match. COPE v1.2.5 was used to merge the high-quality paired reads, and each unique nucleotide sequence was defined as a clonotype. MiTCR v1.1 was used to align the clonotypes against IMGT TRBV, TRBD and TRBJ reference segments. The analysis was restricted to V-J combinations with a frequency above 0.0001, which together covered just over 98% of the repertoires. The TCS score was defined as F50 (clonal expansion) divided by E x V (chaos), with BLOSUM62-based TCRdist calculated between CDR3 peptides within each V-J. Welch's t-statistics and random forest reduced several hundred V-J features to roughly 13, which were used in a naive Bayes classifier (R e1071). TCRdb redid the processing of the public reads, applying fastp at Q25 and MiXCR, and retained in-frame beta chains. Rows are combined by CDR3 protein, so each entry shows the most common genes and DNA. These V and J calls derive from TCRdb rather than the authors' analysis. The sample table records some 270,000 distinct CDR3 sequences; roughly 14% of these occur just once. The leading ten clones occupy 6.5% to 10% of the sample.

Hyperthyroidism patients were aged 18 to 65 years and newly diagnosed, with disease duration of less than 2 months. Exclusion was applied to patients with uncontrolled infections, other autoimmune diseases, pregnancy or lactation. Diagnoses relied on clinical symptoms, serum thyroxine and TRAb, thyroid ultrasound and orbital computed tomography. Blood from progressor patients was drawn when they were first diagnosed with hyperthyroidism, before any ophthalmopathy symptoms appeared. Ficoll-Paque density gradient centrifugation was used to isolate PBMCs from around 9.1 ml of fresh peripheral blood. Progressor patients were initially diagnosed with Graves' hyperthyroidism and developed ophthalmopathy during follow-up. Trizol reagent was used to extract total RNA, and RNA quality was then checked on an Agilent 2100 Bioanalyzer. CDR1 and CDR2 are read off the germline V gene (reference sequence) as GTSNPN and SVGIG. V is clipped by 7 bases and J by 3 bases, and the sequence between their germline boundaries is 16 bases long. The CDR3 measures 13 amino acids from cysteine to phenylalanine. The entry retains the CDR3 DNA only, 39 bases that are in frame from base 1.

This clonotype occurred a few times. Its antigen target is currently unknown. Per-base qualities were not stored, and no clone one base away is much larger. This receptor was obtained from a woman between 25 and 40 years old with Graves' hyperthyroidism that later progressed to Graves' ophthalmopathy. This receptor chain uses TRBV30 and TRBJ2-7; matching of 6 bases hints at TRBD2 as the D gene. The material sequenced was blood. The nucleotide sequence reads TGTGCCTCCGCCCGGGGGAGCCTCTACGAGCAGTACTTC. It codes for CASARGSLYEQYF.